Included here is one T cell receptor (beta chain) sequence, with context. The data belong to a study of cytomegalovirus exposure and HLA in healthy donors. The PCR was carried out with 60 Vbeta primers and 13 Jbeta primers. Measured with immunoSEQ multiplex PCR; TCRdb has only the in-frame clones, and not every one. This table has about 70,000 clones, more than 80% appearing once. Sequencing was done on a sample of PBMCs. The sequence was obtained from a woman in her twenties or thirties in good health and CMV-seronegative.

For the CDR3, the DNA is TGTGCCAGCAGTTTTAGGGGCGTTAATGAAAAACTGTTTTTT. This sequence encodes CASSFRGVNEKLFF. The chain combines TRBV27 with TRBJ1-4, with D maybe TRBD1 (5 bases). Per germline, CDR1 MNHEY and CDR2 SMNVEV (reference sequence). Between the trimmed V and J ends, which lost 3 bases and 4 bases, there was a span of 9 bases. The CDR3 sequence is 14 residues long.